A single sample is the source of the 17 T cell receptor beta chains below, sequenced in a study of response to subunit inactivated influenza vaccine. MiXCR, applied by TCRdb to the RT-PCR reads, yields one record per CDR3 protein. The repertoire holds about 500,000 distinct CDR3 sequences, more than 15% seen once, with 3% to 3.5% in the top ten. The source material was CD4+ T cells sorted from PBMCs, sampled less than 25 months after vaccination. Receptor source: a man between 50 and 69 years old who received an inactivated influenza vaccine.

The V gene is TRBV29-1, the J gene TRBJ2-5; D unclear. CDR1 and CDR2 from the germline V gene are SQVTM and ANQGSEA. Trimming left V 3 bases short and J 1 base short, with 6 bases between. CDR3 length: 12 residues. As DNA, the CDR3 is TGCAGCGTTGATAACAGCCAAGAGACCCAGTACTTC. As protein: CSVDNSQETQYF.

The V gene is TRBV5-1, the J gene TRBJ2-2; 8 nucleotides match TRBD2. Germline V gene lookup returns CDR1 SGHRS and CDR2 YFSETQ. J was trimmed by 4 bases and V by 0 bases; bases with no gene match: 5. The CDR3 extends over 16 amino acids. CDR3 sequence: CASSLAPAGATGELFF. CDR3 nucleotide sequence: TGCGCCAGCAGCTTGGCCCCAGCGGGAGCCACCGGGGAGCTGTTTTTT.

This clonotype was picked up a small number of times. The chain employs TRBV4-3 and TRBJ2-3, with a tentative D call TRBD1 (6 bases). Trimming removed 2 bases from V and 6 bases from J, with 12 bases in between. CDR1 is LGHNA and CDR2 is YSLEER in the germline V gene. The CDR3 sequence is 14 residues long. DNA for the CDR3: TGCGCCAGCAGCCAACAGGGGCATATGGATACGCAGTATTTT. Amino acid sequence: CASSQQGHMDTQYF.

This CDR3 is CSVTGLSYNEQFF. CDR3 bases: TGCAGCGTGACGGGACTCTCGTACAATGAGCAGTTCTTC. The chain uses TRBV29-1 and TRBJ2-1; a possible D gene is TRBD2 (6 bases). V was cut by 6 bases and J by 4 bases, with 13 bases left in between. The CDR3 is 13 amino acids. From germline, CDR1 is SQVTM and CDR2 ANQGSEA.

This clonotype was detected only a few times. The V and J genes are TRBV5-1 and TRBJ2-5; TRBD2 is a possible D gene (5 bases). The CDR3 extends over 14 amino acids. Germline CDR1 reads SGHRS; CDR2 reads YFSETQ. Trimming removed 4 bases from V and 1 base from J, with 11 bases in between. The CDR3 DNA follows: TGCGCCAGCAGCACCGGACGGGGCCAAGAGACCCAGTACTTC. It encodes CASSTGRGQETQYF.

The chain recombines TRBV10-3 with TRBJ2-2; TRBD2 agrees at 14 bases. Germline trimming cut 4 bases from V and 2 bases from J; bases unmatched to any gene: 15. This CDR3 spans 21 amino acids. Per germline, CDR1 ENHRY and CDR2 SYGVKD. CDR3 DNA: TGTGCCATCAGTGCCCGGGTGGGCGGACTAGCGGGGGGCACTAACACCGGGGAGCTGTTTTTT. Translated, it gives CAISARVGGLAGGTNTGELFF.

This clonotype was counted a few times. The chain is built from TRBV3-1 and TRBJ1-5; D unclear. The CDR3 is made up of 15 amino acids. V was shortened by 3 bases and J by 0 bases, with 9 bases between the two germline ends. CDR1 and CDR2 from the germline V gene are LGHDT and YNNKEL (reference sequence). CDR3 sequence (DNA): TGTGCCAGCAGCCAGGGAATCTATAGCAATCAGCCCCAGCATTTT. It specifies CASSQGIYSNQPQHF.

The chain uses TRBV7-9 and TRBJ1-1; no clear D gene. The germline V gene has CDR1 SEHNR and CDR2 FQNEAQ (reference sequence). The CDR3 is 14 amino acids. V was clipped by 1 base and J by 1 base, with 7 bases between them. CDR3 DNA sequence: TGTGCCAGCAGCTTAGGAGCTCAGAACACTGAAGCTTTCTTT. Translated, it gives CASSLGAQNTEAFF.

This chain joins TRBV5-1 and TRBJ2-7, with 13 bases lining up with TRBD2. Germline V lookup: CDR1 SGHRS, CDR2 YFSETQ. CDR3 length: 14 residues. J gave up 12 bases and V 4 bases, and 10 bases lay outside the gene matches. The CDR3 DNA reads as TGCGCCAGCAGCCCAGAACTAGCGGGGGGGCCCAGGTACTTC. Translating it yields CASSPELAGGPRYF. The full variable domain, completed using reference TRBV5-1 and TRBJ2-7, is KAGVTQTPRYLIKTRGQQVTLSCSPISGHRSVSWYQQTPGQGLQFLFEYFSETQRNKGNFPGRFSGRQFSNSRSEMNVSTLELGDSALYLCASSPELAGGPRYFGPGTRLTVT.

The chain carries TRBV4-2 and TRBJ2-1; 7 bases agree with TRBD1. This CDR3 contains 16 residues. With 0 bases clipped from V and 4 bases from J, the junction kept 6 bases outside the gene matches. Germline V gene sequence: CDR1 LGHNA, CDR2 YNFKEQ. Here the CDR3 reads CASSQDNRGFYNEQFF. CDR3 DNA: TGTGCCAGCAGCCAAGACAACAGGGGCTTTTACAATGAGCAGTTCTTC.

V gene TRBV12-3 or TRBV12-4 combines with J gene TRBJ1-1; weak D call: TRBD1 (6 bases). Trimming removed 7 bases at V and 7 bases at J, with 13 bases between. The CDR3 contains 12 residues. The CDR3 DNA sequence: TGTGCCAGCAATTTGATGACAGGTGAAGCTTTCTTT. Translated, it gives CASNLMTGEAFF.

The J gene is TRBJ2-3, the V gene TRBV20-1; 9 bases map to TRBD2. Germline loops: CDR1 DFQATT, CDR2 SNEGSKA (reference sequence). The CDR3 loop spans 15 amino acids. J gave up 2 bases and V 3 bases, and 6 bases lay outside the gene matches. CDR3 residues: CSASSSGGHTDTQYF. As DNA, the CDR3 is TGCAGTGCTAGTTCCAGCGGGGGGCACACAGATACGCAGTATTTT.

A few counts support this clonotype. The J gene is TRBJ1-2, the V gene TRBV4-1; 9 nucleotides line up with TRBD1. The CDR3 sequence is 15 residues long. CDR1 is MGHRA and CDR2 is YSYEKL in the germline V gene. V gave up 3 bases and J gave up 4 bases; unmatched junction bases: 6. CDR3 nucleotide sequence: TGCGCCAGCAGCCAGGGGACAGGGAACTCCTATGGCTACACCTTC. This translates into CASSQGTGNSYGYTF.

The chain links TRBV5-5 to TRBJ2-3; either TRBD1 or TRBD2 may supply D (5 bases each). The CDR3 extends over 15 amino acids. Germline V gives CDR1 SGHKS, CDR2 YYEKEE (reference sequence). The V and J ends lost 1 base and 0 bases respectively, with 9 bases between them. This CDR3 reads CASSLNWGSTDTQYF. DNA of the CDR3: TGTGCCAGCAGCTTGAACTGGGGGAGCACAGATACGCAGTATTTT.

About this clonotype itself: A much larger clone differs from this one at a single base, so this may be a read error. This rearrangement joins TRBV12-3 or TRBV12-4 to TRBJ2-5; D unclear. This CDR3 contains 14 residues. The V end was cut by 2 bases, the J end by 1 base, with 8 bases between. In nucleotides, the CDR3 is TGTGCCAGCAGTTTAATCGTCCTCCAAGAGACCCAGTACTTC. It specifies CASSLIVLQETQYF.

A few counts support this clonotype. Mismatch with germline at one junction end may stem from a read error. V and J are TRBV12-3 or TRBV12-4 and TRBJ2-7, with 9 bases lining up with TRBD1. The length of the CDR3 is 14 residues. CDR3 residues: CASSLGTGFYEQYF. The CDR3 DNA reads TGTGCCAGCAGCTTAGGGACAGGGTTCTACGAGCAGTACTTC.

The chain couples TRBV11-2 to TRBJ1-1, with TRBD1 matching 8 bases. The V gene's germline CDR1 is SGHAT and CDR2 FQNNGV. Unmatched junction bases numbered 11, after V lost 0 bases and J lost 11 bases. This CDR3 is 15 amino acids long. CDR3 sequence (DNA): TGTGCCAGCAGCTTAGAATTCACAGGGGGGGCACGGGCTTTCTTT. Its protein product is CASSLEFTGGARAFF. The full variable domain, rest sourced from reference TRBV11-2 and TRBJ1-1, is EAGVAQSPRYKIIEKRQSVAFWCNPISGHATLYWYQQILGQGPKLLIQFQNNGVVDDSQLPKDRFSAERLKGVDSTLKIQPAKLEDSAVYLCASSLEFTGGARAFFGQGTRLTVV.